Below are 29 T cell receptor beta chains sequenced from a single sample in a study of response to subunit inactivated influenza vaccine. MiXCR was run by TCRdb on the RT-PCR reads, yielding one entry per CDR3 protein. The sample includes 150,000 to 200,000 distinct CDR3 sequences, roughly 12% of them seen just once. This sample also appeared in a second study, on T cells expressing NK-cell markers. That report notes: 5'RACE template switching with UMIs generated TCR beta cDNA.

Sequencing used CD8+ T cells sorted from PBMCs, obtained 11 to 12 days after vaccination. Receptors were obtained from a man aged 45-65 years who received an inactivated influenza vaccine.

This clonotype was counted only a few times. This chain joins TRBV7-9 and TRBJ2-3; tentatively, D is TRBD2 (6 bases). The CDR3 consists of 14 residues. Germline assignment: CDR1 SEHNR and CDR2 FQNEAQ (reference sequence). V lost 5 bases to trimming and J lost 6 bases, with 15 bases between them. This chain's CDR3 is CASSPGLRGDTQYF. The CDR3 DNA reads as TGTGCCAGCAGCCCGGGACTTCGTGGGGATACGCAGTATTTT.

CDR3 DNA: TGTGCCAGCAGCTGGCCGCCGGGACTAGCGGGAGGGAGGTTGCAGGAGCAGTTCTTC. This translates into CASSWPPGLAGGRLQEQFF. The V and J genes are TRBV11-1 and TRBJ2-1, with 16 positions matching TRBD2. V lost 4 bases and J lost 10; bases outside the gene matches: 16. CDR1 is SGHAT and CDR2 is FQDESV in the germline V gene (reference sequence). This CDR3 is built from 19 residues.

The chain combines TRBV6-2 or TRBV6-3 with TRBJ2-1; possible D gene TRBD1, 6 bases. Germline V gene lookup returns CDR1 MNHEY and CDR2 SVGEGT. Deletions cut 6 bases from V and 8 bases from J, with 14 bases between. There are 13 residues in the CDR3. CDR3 loop: CASRGAMGYEQFF. In nucleotides, the CDR3 is TGTGCCAGCAGGGGGGCGATGGGATATGAGCAGTTCTTC.

This clonotype occurred a few times. The J gene is TRBJ2-7, the V gene TRBV6-1; no reliable D call. V was cut by 5 bases and J by 3 bases, with 14 bases left in between. Germline lookup yields CDR1 MNHNS and CDR2 SASEGT. This CDR3 comprises 14 residues. CDR3 DNA: TGTGCCAGCAGTCCGATAAGCAATGACTACGAGCAGTACTTC. Amino acids: CASSPISNDYEQYF.

This sequence joins TRBV28 and TRBJ2-3; 7 bases line up with TRBD1. This CDR3 is 15 amino acids long. Looked up from germline, CDR1 is MDHEN and CDR2 is SYDVKM. With 7 bases clipped from V and 2 bases from J, the junction kept 9 bases outside the gene matches. The CDR3 DNA sequence: TGTGCCAGCACCTACACAGGGGATCCCACAGATACGCAGTATTTT. It translates to CASTYTGDPTDTQYF.

The rearrangement joins TRBV5-1 to TRBJ2-1, with 14 bases that match TRBD2. The CDR3 length is 15 residues. The junction had 6 bases not matched to a gene; V was cut back by 4 bases and J by 9 bases. CDR1 and CDR2 from the germline V gene are SGHRS and YFSETQ. The CDR3 sequence: CASSRTSGGTLEQFF. DNA of the CDR3: TGCGCCAGCAGCCGGACTAGCGGGGGGACCCTTGAGCAGTTCTTC.

The sample holds many counts of this clonotype. The rearrangement uses TRBV4-3 and TRBJ2-1, with TRBD2 as a possible D gene (5 bases). Germline V gene lookup returns CDR1 LGHNA and CDR2 YSLEER. V was trimmed by 0 bases and J by 6 bases, leaving 12 bases between them. This CDR3 has 15 residues. CDR3 nucleotide sequence: TGCGCCAGCAGCCAAGACTCCGACTACAGCAATGAGCAGTTCTTC. Translating gives CASSQDSDYSNEQFF.

This clonotype showed up just a few times. The chain joins TRBV10-3 to TRBJ2-7; 8 nucleotides agree with TRBD2. Per the germline V gene, CDR1 is ENHRY and CDR2 is SYGVKD. The CDR3 is 14 amino acids. V dropped 6 bases and J dropped 5; count of bases not matched to a gene: 9. The CDR3 DNA sequence: TGTGCCATCAGCCTCCGGGAGGGCTTCCACGAGCAGTACTTC. It codes for CAISLREGFHEQYF.

The genes are TRBV11-2 and TRBJ2-1, with 9 bases lining up with TRBD2. Trimming removed 5 bases from V and 7 bases from J; junction bases left unmatched: 21. This CDR3 has 19 amino acids. The germline V gene encodes CDR1 SGHAT and CDR2 FQNNGV. CDR3 coding DNA: TGTGCCAGCAGCCTTCCCGGGCTAGCGGGGACATACGCAGCGAATGAGCAGTTCTTC. Encoded protein: CASSLPGLAGTYAANEQFF.

This clonotype was observed a handful of times. V and J are TRBV6-1 and TRBJ2-7, with 10 bases matching TRBD1. Trimming removed 4 bases from V and 2 bases from J; junction bases left unmatched: 5. The CDR3 runs to 15 residues. In germline, CDR1 is MNHNS, CDR2 SASEGT. CDR3 region: CASSGRDRGTYEQYF. CDR3 nucleotides: TGTGCCAGCAGTGGCCGGGACAGGGGCACCTACGAGCAGTACTTC.

J is TRBJ2-7 and V is TRBV7-8; D is ambiguous. V shed 1 base and J shed 7 bases, with 8 bases lying between them. The germline CDR1 and CDR2 sequences are SGHVS and FQNEAQ. This CDR3 contains 12 residues. As DNA, the CDR3 is TGTGCCAGCAGCTTAGGCGTAGGGGAGCAGTACTTC. It codes for CASSLGVGEQYF.

This chain uses TRBV4-3 with TRBJ2-2; D unclear. Looked up from germline, CDR1 is LGHNA and CDR2 is YSLEER. V shed 0 bases and J shed 6 bases, with 11 bases lying between them. The CDR3 has 15 residues. CDR3 residues: CASSQDRLYPGELFF. The CDR3 region has the DNA TGCGCCAGCAGCCAAGACAGACTTTATCCCGGGGAGCTGTTTTTT.

The chain uses TRBV4-1 and TRBJ2-7, with a tentative D call TRBD2 (6 bases). This CDR3 is built from 16 residues. Germline V lookup: CDR1 MGHRA, CDR2 YSYEKL. The V end was cut by 0 bases, the J end by 0 bases, with 12 bases between. CDR3 sequence reads: CASSQDLGGSSYEQYF. CDR3 in DNA: TGCGCCAGCAGCCAAGATCTGGGGGGAAGCTCCTACGAGCAGTACTTC.

The sample holds many counts of this clonotype. The chain joins TRBV7-9 to TRBJ1-2, with D perhaps matching TRBD1 (6 bases). The CDR3 spans 14 residues. Trimming shortened V by 3 bases and J by 2 bases, and 10 bases separated the two germline ends. Germline V gives CDR1 SEHNR, CDR2 FQNEAQ (reference sequence). CDR3 nucleotide sequence: TGTGCCAGCAGCTTTGTCAGGGGAAACTATGGCTACACCTTC. It codes for CASSFVRGNYGYTF.

This clonotype has just a few counts. The chain recombines TRBV29-1 with TRBJ2-7; the D is unclear. The V end was cut by 2 bases, the J end by 2 bases, with 7 bases between. Germline assignment: CDR1 SQVTM and CDR2 ANQGSEA. CDR3 length: 12 amino acids. CDR3 bases: TGCAGCGTTGAAACGGTCACCTACGAGCAGTACTTC. Translation gives CSVETVTYEQYF.

This chain uses TRBV20-1 with TRBJ2-1; TRBD2 agrees at 7 bases. V was clipped by 0 bases and J by 0 bases; unmatched bases: 8. The CDR3 has 17 amino acids. The germline V gene has CDR1 DFQATT and CDR2 SNEGSKA (reference sequence). The chain's CDR3 is CSARDWLAGSSYNEQFF. For the CDR3, the DNA is TGCAGTGCTAGAGATTGGTTAGCGGGCAGCTCCTACAATGAGCAGTTCTTC.

CDR3 DNA sequence: TGTGCCAGCAGTGGACAGGGGGTCAATGAGCAGTTCTTC. Protein: CASSGQGVNEQFF. The V gene is TRBV2, the J gene TRBJ2-1, with TRBD1 matching over 9 bases. Trimming took 4 bases from V and 6 from J; bases not matched to a gene: 1. The CDR3 totals 13 residues. Germline-derived CDR1 and CDR2 are SNHLY and FYNNEI.

The chain joins TRBV27 to TRBJ2-1, with 8 nucleotides matching TRBD2. The CDR3 consists of 15 residues. The ends lost 6 bases at V and 0 bases at J; junction bases unmatched: 4. Per germline, CDR1 MNHEY and CDR2 SMNVEV (reference sequence). The DNA for the CDR3 is TGTGCCAGCAGGGTAGCGGGAAGCTCCTACAATGAGCAGTTCTTC. Its translation is CASRVAGSSYNEQFF.

In this sample, this clonotype turned up many times. The V gene is TRBV12-3 or TRBV12-4, the J gene TRBJ2-3; D is undetermined. The V gene lost 6 bases and the J gene lost 2 bases, with 6 bases spanning the gap. The length of the CDR3 is 12 residues. DNA for the CDR3: TGTGCCAGCAGCCCTGACACAGATACGCAGTATTTT. It is translated as CASSPDTDTQYF.

This clonotype turned up a few times. The chain has TRBV6-2 or TRBV6-3 and TRBJ1-5, with D perhaps matching TRBD1 (6 bases). The CDR3 runs to 14 residues. The germline CDR1 and CDR2 sequences are MNHEY and SVGEGT. The V and J ends lost 4 bases and 7 bases respectively, with 14 bases between them. The CDR3 nucleotides read TGTGCCAGCAGTTCCCACAGGGATGAGCAGCCCCAGCATTTT. Its translation: CASSSHRDEQPQHF.

This clonotype turned up a few times. The J gene is TRBJ2-7, the V gene TRBV7-2, with 14 bases lining up with TRBD2. The germline gives CDR1 SGHTA, CDR2 FQGNSA. The J segment lost 5 bases and the V segment lost 5 bases, leaving 5 bases of the junction unmatched. There are 15 residues in the CDR3. The CDR3 loop reads CASSIGGLAGDEQYF. DNA for the CDR3: TGTGCCAGCAGCATAGGGGGACTAGCGGGAGACGAGCAGTACTTC.

The chain combines TRBV30 with TRBJ2-7, with TRBD2 matching over 12 bases. Trimming at V came to 3 bases and at J to 0 bases, leaving 0 bases not matched to a gene. Germline V gene data show CDR1 as GTSNPN and CDR2 as SVGIG (reference sequence). The CDR3 runs to 14 residues. CDR3 DNA: TGTGCCTGGAGGACTAGCGGGAGCTCCTACGAGCAGTACTTC. Translating gives CAWRTSGSSYEQYF. Full variable domain (outside the CDR3, taken from reference TRBV30 and TRBJ2-7): SQTIHQWPATLVQPVGSPLSLECTVEGTSNPNLYWYRQAAGRGLQLLFYSVGIGQISSEVPQNLSASRPQDRQFILSSKKLLLSDSGFYLCAWRTSGSSYEQYFGPGTRLTVT.

The CDR3 nucleotides are TGTGCCAGCAGCGAGGGTGGGGTCGAGCAGTACTTC. The encoded protein is CASSEGGVEQYF. V gene TRBV6-5 combines with J gene TRBJ2-7, with D perhaps matching TRBD2 (5 bases). The germline gives CDR1 MNHEY, CDR2 SVGAGI. V shed 6 bases and J shed 6 bases, with 12 bases lying between them. CDR3 size: 12 residues.

The J gene is TRBJ1-5, the V gene TRBV20-1; 9 bases fit TRBD1. V trimming: 8 bases; J trimming: 6 bases; junction bases outside the gene matches: 11. This CDR3 is built from 14 residues. Germline CDR1 is DFQATT and CDR2 is SNEGSKA (reference sequence). The CDR3 nucleotides read TGCAGTTCTACTACACAGGGGGCCGGTCAGCCCCAGCATTTT. Encoded protein: CSSTTQGAGQPQHF.

In its sample, this clonotype was seen a few times. This chain uses TRBV7-2 with TRBJ1-1, with D perhaps matching TRBD1 (6 bases). The germline CDR1 and CDR2 sequences are SGHTA and FQGNSA. V was trimmed by 1 base and J by 6 bases, leaving 18 bases between them. The CDR3 is made up of 16 amino acids. The CDR3 bases are TGTGCCAGCAGCTTAGAGTCCCCGGGGGGGGGCCCTGAAGCTTTCTTT. Translating gives CASSLESPGGGPEAFF.

As to this clonotype: A much larger clone differs by one base, so this may be a read error. This likely comes from a read error, as the CDR3 has no conserved phenylalanine or tryptophan at its end. The chain's CDR3 is CASSLWLSTEAFL. Written as DNA, the CDR3 is TGTGCCAGCAGCTTATGGCTCAGCACTGAAGCTTTCTTG. This chain links TRBV7-6 with TRBJ1-1; D is unresolved. The CDR3 totals 13 residues. V was cut by 2 bases and J by 4 bases, with 8 bases left in between. CDR1 is SGHVS and CDR2 is FNYEAQ in the germline V gene.

This clonotype appeared a few times. J is TRBJ2-1 and V is TRBV12-3 or TRBV12-4; D uncertain. V lost 6 bases, J lost 4 bases, and 10 bases lay in between. The CDR3 is 13 amino acids. CDR3: CASSTSLYNEQFF. The CDR3 DNA reads as TGTGCCAGCAGCACGTCACTTTACAATGAGCAGTTCTTC.

The sample holds a few counts of this clonotype. The V and J genes are TRBV4-3 and TRBJ2-2; 8 bases agree with TRBD1. J gave up 3 bases and V 3 bases, and 3 bases lay outside the gene matches. Germline V gene lookup returns CDR1 LGHNA and CDR2 YSLEER. This CDR3 is 15 amino acids long. CDR3 sequence: CASSQGTGHTGELFF. The CDR3 DNA reads as TGCGCCAGCAGCCAGGGGACAGGACACACCGGGGAGCTGTTTTTT.

V gene TRBV5-1 combines with J gene TRBJ1-1; 10 bases agree with TRBD1. The ends lost 3 bases at V and 3 bases at J; junction bases unmatched: 5. The CDR3 totals 15 residues. Per the germline V gene, CDR1 is SGHRS and CDR2 is YFSETQ. The CDR3, as DNA: TGCGCCAGCAGCTATCCCGGGACAGGGGACACTGAAGCTTTCTTT. Protein sequence: CASSYPGTGDTEAFF.